These 2 T cell receptor beta chains originate from one sample sequenced in a study of blood T cell repertoires in COVID-19. Only in-frame clones appear in the TCRdb table, and some are missing; sequencing was by immunoSEQ multiplex PCR. Altogether 53,000 or so clones are present, about three quarters being singletons, with the ten largest covering roughly 45%. The sample was peripheral blood. These receptors all come from a man in his sixties or seventies with active or convalescent COVID-19.

This clone was recorded once. V gene TRBV18 combines with J gene TRBJ1-5; D is uncertain. V gave up 2 bases and J gave up 5 bases, with 7 bases separating them. The CDR3 contains 13 residues. Germline CDR1 is KGHSH and CDR2 is LQKENI. The CDR3 DNA reads TGTGCCAGCTCACCAGACTACGATCAGCCCCAGCATTTT. It encodes CASSPDYDQPQHF.

This chain connects TRBV2 to TRBJ2-2; D is perhaps TRBD1 (6 bases). Germline CDR1 reads SNHLY; CDR2 reads FYNNEI. CDR3 size: 13 residues. The ends were cut back, 4 bases at V and 5 bases at J, with 8 bases in the middle. Here the CDR3 reads CASSVQGTGELFF. The DNA of the CDR3 is TGTGCCAGCAGTGTCCAGGGGACCGGGGAGCTGTTTTTT.